These T cell receptor beta chains were read from a single sample in a study of blood T cell repertoires in COVID-19. Sequencing used immunoSEQ multiplex PCR; TCRdb keeps in-frame clones, though not all of them. The sample has 200,000 or so clones, approximately 83% seen once. What was sequenced was peripheral blood. These receptors were collected from a human donor with active or convalescent COVID-19. The donor label of this sample is uncertain. CDR3s include the opening cysteine and the closing phenylalanine or tryptophan. Fields, in order: J gene, D gene, V gene, CDR3 protein. A D gene is named only where the DNA matches it firmly.

j_call: TRBJ2-1; d_call: TRBD2; v_call: TRBV4-1; cdr3_aa: CASSQGSGRGYNEQFF
j_call: TRBJ1-1; d_call: -; v_call: TRBV5-1; cdr3_aa: CASSMTDGGEAFF
j_call: TRBJ1-4; d_call: TRBD1; v_call: TRBV2; cdr3_aa: CAGRQGNEKLFF
j_call: TRBJ1-6; d_call: -; v_call: TRBV27; cdr3_aa: CASSSGQGISPLHF
j_call: TRBJ2-2; d_call: TRBD1; v_call: TRBV27; cdr3_aa: CASASGTGYNTGELFF
j_call: TRBJ2-7; d_call: -; v_call: TRBV7-2; cdr3_aa: CASSLVGRVNYEQYF
j_call: TRBJ2-2; d_call: -; v_call: TRBV9; cdr3_aa: CASSVDTGELFF
j_call: TRBJ2-1; d_call: TRBD1; v_call: TRBV7-9; cdr3_aa: CASSLIPGGPTYNEQFF
j_call: TRBJ1-2; d_call: -; v_call: TRBV16; cdr3_aa: CASSQGLASDYTF
j_call: TRBJ2-1; d_call: -; v_call: TRBV18; cdr3_aa: CASSPSSSYNEQFF
j_call: TRBJ1-1; d_call: TRBD1; v_call: TRBV5-4; cdr3_aa: CASSIGTVEAFF
j_call: TRBJ2-7; d_call: -; v_call: TRBV28; cdr3_aa: CASSWTPTFYEQYF
j_call: TRBJ1-1; d_call: TRBD1; v_call: TRBV5-4; cdr3_aa: CASSADGTGLTEAFF
j_call: TRBJ1-1; d_call: -; v_call: TRBV27; cdr3_aa: CASSSQVMNTEAFF
j_call: TRBJ2-1; d_call: TRBD2; v_call: TRBV12-3/TRBV12-4; cdr3_aa: CASNLAGGPQFF
j_call: TRBJ1-1; d_call: TRBD1; v_call: TRBV3-1/TRBV3-2; cdr3_aa: CASSQDLQGAGAFF
j_call: TRBJ2-3; d_call: -; v_call: TRBV19; cdr3_aa: CASSILSRLTDTQYF
j_call: TRBJ2-5; d_call: -; v_call: TRBV15; cdr3_aa: CATSRVSETQYF
j_call: TRBJ1-2; d_call: -; v_call: TRBV29-1; cdr3_aa: CSVEWEGHYGYTF
j_call: TRBJ1-3; d_call: -; v_call: TRBV19; cdr3_aa: CASSADRAGNTIYF
j_call: TRBJ2-1; d_call: TRBD2; v_call: TRBV15; cdr3_aa: CATSRQGLGTYNEQFF
j_call: TRBJ2-1; d_call: -; v_call: TRBV4-3; cdr3_aa: CASSQDLGGLNNEQFF
j_call: TRBJ2-1; d_call: -; v_call: TRBV3-1/TRBV3-2; cdr3_aa: CASSQHQWGPTDNEQFF
j_call: TRBJ2-7; d_call: -; v_call: TRBV6-1; cdr3_aa: CASSSHQTVSYEQYF
j_call: TRBJ2-2; d_call: -; v_call: TRBV5-1; cdr3_aa: CASSLAEGAGTGELFF
j_call: TRBJ1-6; d_call: TRBD1; v_call: TRBV5-1; cdr3_aa: CASSLATGFDSPLHF
j_call: TRBJ1-3; d_call: -; v_call: TRBV12-5; cdr3_aa: CTSGQSSGNTIYF
j_call: TRBJ1-1; d_call: TRBD1; v_call: TRBV19; cdr3_aa: CASSPRQGAYTEAFF
j_call: TRBJ1-2; d_call: TRBD1; v_call: TRBV28; cdr3_aa: CASGVPLGQGHGYTF
j_call: TRBJ2-7; d_call: TRBD2; v_call: TRBV3-1/TRBV3-2; cdr3_aa: CASSPLAGAFATYEQYF
j_call: TRBJ2-1; d_call: TRBD2; v_call: TRBV7-6; cdr3_aa: CASSPSGRIYNEQFF
j_call: TRBJ2-3; d_call: TRBD2; v_call: TRBV10-3; cdr3_aa: CAISDPLAGARDTQYF
j_call: TRBJ2-7; d_call: TRBD1; v_call: TRBV19; cdr3_aa: CASSIQGASYEQYF
j_call: TRBJ2-3; d_call: TRBD1; v_call: TRBV11-3; cdr3_aa: CASSLGSGTGIDTQYF
j_call: TRBJ2-1; d_call: TRBD1; v_call: TRBV24-1; cdr3_aa: CATSAPGTGFSDNEQFF
j_call: TRBJ1-5; d_call: -; v_call: TRBV7-2; cdr3_aa: CASSPKGGAYQPQHF